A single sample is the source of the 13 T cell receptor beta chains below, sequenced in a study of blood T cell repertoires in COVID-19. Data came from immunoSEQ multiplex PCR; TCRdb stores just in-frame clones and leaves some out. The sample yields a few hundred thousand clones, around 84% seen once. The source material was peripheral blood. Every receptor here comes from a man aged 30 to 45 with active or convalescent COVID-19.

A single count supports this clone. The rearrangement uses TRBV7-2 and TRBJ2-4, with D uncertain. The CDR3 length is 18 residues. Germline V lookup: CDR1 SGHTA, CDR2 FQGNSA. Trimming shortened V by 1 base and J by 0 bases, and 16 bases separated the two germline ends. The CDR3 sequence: CASSLERGAQLAKNIQYF. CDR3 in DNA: TGTGCCAGCAGCTTAGAACGTGGTGCCCAACTAGCCAAAAACATTCAGTACTTC.

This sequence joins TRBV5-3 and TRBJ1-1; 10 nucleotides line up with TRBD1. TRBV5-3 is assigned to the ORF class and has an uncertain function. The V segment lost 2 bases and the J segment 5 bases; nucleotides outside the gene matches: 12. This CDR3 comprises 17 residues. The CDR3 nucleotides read TGTGCCAGAAGCTTTGAGAGGAGTGGGACAGGGGAGACTGAAGCTTTCTTT. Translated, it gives CARSFERSGTGETEAFF.

This CDR3 is CASSFRGGFGANVLTF. The CDR3 DNA follows: TGTGCCAGCAGCTTTAGGGGGGGCTTTGGGGCCAACGTCCTGACTTTC. The rearrangement joins TRBV7-9 to TRBJ2-6, with D perhaps TRBD2 (7 bases). The CDR3 covers 16 residues. Germline CDR1 reads SEHNR; CDR2 reads FQNEAQ (reference sequence). Trimming left V 3 bases short and J 3 bases short, with 12 bases between.

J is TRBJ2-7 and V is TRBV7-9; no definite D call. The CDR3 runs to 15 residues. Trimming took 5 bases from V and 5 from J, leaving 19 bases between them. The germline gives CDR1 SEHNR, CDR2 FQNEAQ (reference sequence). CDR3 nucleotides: TGTGCCAGCAGCAAGCAGGCGCTATTTTCGAACGAGCAGTACTTC. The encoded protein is CASSKQALFSNEQYF.

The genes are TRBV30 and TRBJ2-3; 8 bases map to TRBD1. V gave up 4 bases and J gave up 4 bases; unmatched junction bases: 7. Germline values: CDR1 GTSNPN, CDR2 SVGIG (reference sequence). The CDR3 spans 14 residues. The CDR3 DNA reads TGTGCCTGGACAGGGGGCTCACTCCCAGATACGCAGTATTTT. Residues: CAWTGGSLPDTQYF. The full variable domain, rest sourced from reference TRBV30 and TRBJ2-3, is SQTIHQWPATLVQPVGSPLSLECTVEGTSNPNLYWYRQAAGRGLQLLFYSVGIGQISSEVPQNLSASRPQDRQFILSSKKLLLSDSGFYLCAWTGGSLPDTQYFGPGTRLTVL.

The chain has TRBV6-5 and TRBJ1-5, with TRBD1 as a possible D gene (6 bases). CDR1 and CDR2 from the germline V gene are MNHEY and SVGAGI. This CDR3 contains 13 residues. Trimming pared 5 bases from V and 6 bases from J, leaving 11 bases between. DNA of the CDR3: TGTGCCAGCAGTAAACAGGGAGTTCAGCCCCAGCATTTT. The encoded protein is CASSKQGVQPQHF.

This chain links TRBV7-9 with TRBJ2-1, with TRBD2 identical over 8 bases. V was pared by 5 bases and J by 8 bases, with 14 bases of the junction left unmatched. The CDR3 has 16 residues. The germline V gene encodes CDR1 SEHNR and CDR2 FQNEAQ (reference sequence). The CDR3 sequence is CASSRLRSGSVDEQFF. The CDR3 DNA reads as TGTGCCAGCAGCCGTCTTAGGAGCGGGAGTGTCGATGAGCAGTTCTTC.

The CDR3 sequence: CASSRTVNTEAFF. CDR3 sequence (DNA): TGCGCCAGCAGTCGCACAGTGAACACTGAAGCTTTCTTT. This chain uses TRBV4-3 with TRBJ1-1; D unclear. The germline CDR1 and CDR2 sequences are LGHNA and YSLEER. The length of the CDR3 is 13 residues. V lost 6 bases to trimming and J lost 0 bases, with 8 bases between them.

The CDR3 reads CASPAWEGLLDTQYF. The DNA of the CDR3 is TGTGCCAGCCCCGCTTGGGAGGGCCTGTTGGATACGCAGTATTTT. The rearrangement uses TRBV6-5 and TRBJ2-3; 7 nucleotides match TRBD2. The CDR3 contains 15 residues. Germline V lookup: CDR1 MNHEY, CDR2 SVGAGI. Unmatched junction bases numbered 14, after V lost 8 bases and J lost 6 bases.

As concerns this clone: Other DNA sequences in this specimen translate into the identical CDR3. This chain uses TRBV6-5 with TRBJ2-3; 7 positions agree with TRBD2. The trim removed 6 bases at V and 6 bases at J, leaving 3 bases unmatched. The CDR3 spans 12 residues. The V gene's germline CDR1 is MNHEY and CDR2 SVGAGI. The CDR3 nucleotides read TGTGCCAGCAGCCCCGGGGGGGATACGCAGTATTTT. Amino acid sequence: CASSPGGDTQYF.

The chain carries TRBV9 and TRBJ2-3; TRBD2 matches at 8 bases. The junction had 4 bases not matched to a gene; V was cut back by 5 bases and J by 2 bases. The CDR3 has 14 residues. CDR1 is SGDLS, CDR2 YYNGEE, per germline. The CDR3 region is CASSLSGATDTQYF. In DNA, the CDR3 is TGTGCCAGCAGTCTTAGCGGGGCCACAGATACGCAGTATTTT.

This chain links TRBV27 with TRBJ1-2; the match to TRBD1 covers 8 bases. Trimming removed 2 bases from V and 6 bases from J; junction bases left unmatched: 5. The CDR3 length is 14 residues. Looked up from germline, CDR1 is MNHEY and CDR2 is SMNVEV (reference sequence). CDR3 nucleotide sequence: TGTGCCAGCAGTTTAAACTCAGGGGGCAATGGCTACACCTTC. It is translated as CASSLNSGGNGYTF.

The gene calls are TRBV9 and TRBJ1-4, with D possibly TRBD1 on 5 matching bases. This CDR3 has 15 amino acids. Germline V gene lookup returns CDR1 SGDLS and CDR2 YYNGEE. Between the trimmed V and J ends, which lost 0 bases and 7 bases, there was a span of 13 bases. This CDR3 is CASSVGTGLAEKLFF. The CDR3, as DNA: TGTGCCAGCAGCGTAGGAACAGGACTAGCTGAAAAACTGTTTTTT.